A single T cell receptor beta chain is shown here with its context. The antigen remains undetermined. In the PCR, 60 Vbeta and 13 Jbeta primers were used. Sequenced by immunoSEQ multiplex PCR; TCRdb stores in-frame clones only, minus some. The sample carries 130,000 or so clones, roughly 75% recorded once. These data are taken from a study of cytomegalovirus exposure and HLA in healthy donors. The CDR3 contains 14 residues. The V gene lost 4 bases and the J gene lost 1 base, with 8 bases spanning the gap. Germline lookup yields CDR1 SEHNR and CDR2 FQNEAQ (reference sequence). Broader study findings: It has been reported that TCR beta sequences accurately predicted the HLA-A and HLA-B alleles of most subjects. A later analysis showed HLA-associated TCR beta chains outstripping equally common others in clonal expansion. The study listed about 150 cytomegalovirus-associated TCR beta chains.

Material for sequencing was PBMCs. The rearrangement uses TRBV7-9 and TRBJ1-5; weak D call: TRBD1 (5 bases). The TCR originated in a middle-aged man in good health and CMV-seronegative. This CDR3 is CASSSSGSNQPQHF. The CDR3 nucleotides are TGTGCCAGCAGCTCATCAGGGAGCAATCAGCCCCAGCATTTT.